The 19 T cell receptor beta chains presented below share a single source sample, sequenced in a study of regulatory T cells in long-lasting Graves disease. Construction of TCR beta libraries relied on iRepertoire HTBI primers and on Arm-PCR targeting CDR3 regions. One entry per CDR3 protein results from TCRdb running MiXCR on the multiplex PCR reads. This repertoire shows 400,000 to 500,000 distinct CDR3 sequences, 21% found once; its top ten account for 14%. Time point of the sample: persistent/refractory GD, antithyroid drugs over 5 years with positive TRAb. RNA extracted from PBMCs served as the sequencing template. Material: peripheral blood mononuclear cells (PBMCs), obtained when the disease was refractory, from a patient treated with antithyroid drugs. Source of these receptors: a female donor with Graves disease.

This clonotype showed up many times. This chain connects TRBV5-1 to TRBJ2-7; 9 bases align to TRBD1. Germline V lookup: CDR1 SGHRS, CDR2 YFSETQ. V lost 4 bases and J lost 3; bases outside the gene matches: 14. The CDR3 sequence is 17 residues long. Here the CDR3 reads CASSLGTGWAPVYEQYF. CDR3 bases: TGCGCCAGCAGCCTCGGGACAGGGTGGGCGCCTGTCTACGAGCAGTACTTC.

This clonotype was detected many times. The V and J genes are TRBV5-1 and TRBJ2-7; maybe TRBD1 (5 bases). CDR3 size: 11 residues. The ends were cut back, 4 bases at V and 7 bases at J, with 9 bases in the middle. Looked up from germline, CDR1 is SGHRS and CDR2 is YFSETQ. CDR3 sequence reads: CASSGQQEQYF. As DNA, the CDR3 is TGCGCCAGCAGCGGACAACAAGAGCAGTACTTC.

This clonotype has a handful of counts. This chain connects TRBV19 to TRBJ2-7; 14 bases fit TRBD2. The CDR3 is 17 amino acids. Germline V CDR1 and CDR2: LNHDA, SQIVND (reference sequence). V lost 4 bases and J lost 7; bases outside the gene matches: 12. The CDR3 loop reads CASSKGSGLAGVEEQYF. The CDR3, as DNA: TGTGCCAGTAGTAAGGGCTCGGGACTAGCGGGAGTGGAAGAGCAGTACTTC.

This clonotype was seen at least ten times. The chain couples TRBV28 to TRBJ1-5, with D uncertain. This CDR3 region has 15 residues. Trimming removed 5 bases at V and 6 bases at J, with 17 bases between. Germline V gives CDR1 MDHEN, CDR2 SYDVKM. The CDR3 region is CASSPTRRWSQPQHF. The CDR3 region has the DNA TGTGCCAGCAGTCCTACGCGGCGGTGGAGTCAGCCCCAGCATTTT.

This sequence joins TRBV18 and TRBJ1-6; D gene ambiguous. This CDR3 comprises 16 residues. Germline V gives CDR1 KGHSH, CDR2 LQKENI. V lost 4 bases and J 6 bases, leaving 16 bases between the germline ends. The CDR3 loop reads CASSLVPRGTNSPLHF. In DNA form, the CDR3 reads TGTGCCAGCTCACTCGTCCCCCGAGGAACTAATTCACCCCTCCACTTT.

Regarding this clonotype: One base away lies a much larger clone, so this may be a sequencing read error. CDR3 sequence: CDSSQDWDRVYTGELFF. The CDR3 DNA reads TGTGACAGCAGCCAAGATTGGGACAGGGTCTACACCGGGGAGCTGTTTTTT. The chain links TRBV3-1 to TRBJ2-2; 9 bases fit TRBD1. Germline V gene lookup returns CDR1 LGHDT and CDR2 YNNKEL (reference sequence). This CDR3 comprises 17 residues. The complete variable domain, with remaining parts taken from reference TRBV3-1 and TRBJ2-2, reads DTAVSQTPKYLVTQMGNDKSIKCEQNLGHDTMYWYKQDSKKFLKIMFSYNNKELIINETVPNRFSPKSPDKAHLNLHINSLELGDSAVYFCDSSQDWDRVYTGELFFGEGSRLTVL.

The V call is TRBV28, the J call TRBJ2-1; D unresolved. Germline V gene lookup returns CDR1 MDHEN and CDR2 SYDVKM. The CDR3 sequence is 14 residues long. Trimming removed 6 bases at V and 0 bases at J, with 9 bases between. The CDR3: CASRRSTSYNEQFF. CDR3 bases: TGTGCCAGCAGAAGATCAACCTCCTACAATGAGCAGTTCTTC.

This clonotype has more than one count but fewer than ten. V usage is TRBV7-2 and J usage is TRBJ2-7; D is undetermined. The CDR3 extends over 14 amino acids. V was pared by 2 bases and J by 2 bases, with 10 bases between. CDR1 SGHTA and CDR2 FQGNSA come from the germline V gene. As DNA, the CDR3 is TGTGCCAGCAGCTTAAATTACGGAGCCTACGAGCAGTACTTC. Its protein is CASSLNYGAYEQYF.

The chain carries TRBV20-1 and TRBJ2-2; TRBD2 is a possible D gene (6 bases). Germline V lookup: CDR1 DFQATT, CDR2 SNEGSKA (reference sequence). V lost 3 bases, J lost 2 bases, and 19 bases lay in between. The length of the CDR3 is 17 residues. CDR3 loop: CSASGLGAGPNTGELFF. The CDR3 nucleotides read TGCAGTGCTAGTGGGTTAGGCGCGGGACCCAACACCGGGGAGCTGTTTTTT.

This clonotype occurred many times. The chain is built from TRBV7-9 and TRBJ2-7, with 10 positions matching TRBD2. J lost 5 bases, V lost 3 bases, and 4 bases had no gene match. Germline CDR1 SEHNR, CDR2 FQNEAQ (reference sequence). CDR3 size: 14 residues. The CDR3 DNA reads TGTGCCAGCAGCTTGGCTAGCGGGAGCCACGAGCAGTACTTC. It is translated as CASSLASGSHEQYF.

The table lists this clonotype with a few counts. V gene TRBV19 combines with J gene TRBJ2-4; 13 bases match TRBD2. CDR3 length: 16 amino acids. J was trimmed by 8 bases and V by 5 bases; bases with no gene match: 9. CDR1 is LNHDA and CDR2 is SQIVND in the germline V gene (reference sequence). In DNA form, the CDR3 reads TGTGCCAGTAGTCCATGGACTAGCGGGAGTGGGGACATTCAGTACTTC. Amino acid sequence: CASSPWTSGSGDIQYF.

This clonotype was found a few times. This rearrangement joins TRBV5-1 to TRBJ2-2; a weak D match, TRBD2 (6 bases). From germline, CDR1 is SGHRS and CDR2 YFSETQ. The CDR3 is 16 residues long. With 6 bases removed from V and 1 base from J, the gap between germline ends came to 16 bases. The CDR3 nucleotides read TGCGCCAGCACCTCTAGGGAGGCATTGAACACCGGGGAGCTGTTTTTT. Encoded protein: CASTSREALNTGELFF.

The chain carries TRBV9 and TRBJ2-5; perhaps TRBD2 as D (6 bases). V lost 4 bases and J 4 bases, leaving 14 bases between the germline ends. CDR1 SGDLS and CDR2 YYNGEE come from the germline V gene. The CDR3 consists of 14 residues. CDR3 coding DNA: TGTGCCAGCAGCCCCCAGTCGCGGGGAGAGACCCAGTACTTC. Translating gives CASSPQSRGETQYF.

The J gene is TRBJ2-1, the V gene TRBV11-2, with 12 bases identical to TRBD2. CDR1 and CDR2 from the germline V gene are SGHAT and FQNNGV. CDR3 length: 16 amino acids. V trimming: 3 bases; J trimming: 4 bases; junction bases outside the gene matches: 4. CDR3 nucleotide sequence: TGTGCCAGCAGCTTCAGACTAGCGGGAGAATACAATGAGCAGTTCTTC. Its protein is CASSFRLAGEYNEQFF.

This clonotype was seen at least ten times. The genes are TRBV10-3 and TRBJ2-5, with TRBD1 as a possible D gene (5 bases). The CDR3 is made up of 13 amino acids. The germline V gene encodes CDR1 ENHRY and CDR2 SYGVKD. Deletions cut 10 bases from V and 3 bases from J, with 15 bases between. CDR3: CATKTVQEETQYF. The CDR3 coding sequence is TGTGCCACCAAGACAGTTCAAGAAGAGACCCAGTACTTC.

This clonotype was found many times. This chain joins TRBV7-9 and TRBJ2-5; D gene ambiguous. Germline assignment: CDR1 SEHNR and CDR2 FQNEAQ (reference sequence). Trimming shortened V by 3 bases and J by 5 bases, and 10 bases separated the two germline ends. The CDR3 runs 13 residues. The CDR3 here is CASSFGVLETQYF. CDR3 DNA sequence: TGTGCCAGCAGCTTTGGGGTATTGGAGACCCAGTACTTC.

A few counts support this clonotype. V and J are TRBV5-6 and TRBJ2-5; 9 bases match TRBD2. V shed 3 bases, J shed 1 base, and the junction held 7 bases outside the gene matches. The CDR3 contains 16 residues. Germline CDR1 reads SGHDT; CDR2 reads YYEEEE. In DNA, the CDR3 is TGTGCCAGCAGCTCACTAGCGGGCCTATTCCAAGAGACCCAGTACTTC. Protein: CASSSLAGLFQETQYF.

This clonotype has just a few counts. This rearrangement joins TRBV19 to TRBJ2-5, with D possibly matching TRBD2 (5 bases). CDR1 is LNHDA and CDR2 is SQIVND in the germline V gene (reference sequence). The CDR3 is made up of 16 amino acids. With 4 bases removed from V and 1 base from J, the gap between germline ends came to 16 bases. The CDR3 coding sequence is TGTGCCAGTAGTAACCCTCTACTAGATCTCCAAGAGACCCAGTACTTC. This gives the protein CASSNPLLDLQETQYF. Together with reference TRBV19 and TRBJ2-5, the CDR3 gives the full variable domain: DGGITQSPKYLFRKEGQNVTLSCEQNLNHDAMYWYRQDPGQGLRLIYYSQIVNDFQKGDIAEGYSVSREKKESFPLTVTSAQKNPTAFYLCASSNPLLDLQETQYFGPGTRLLVL.

This clonotype occurred many times. The CDR3 region is CASSERPTRINQPQHF. The CDR3 nucleotides are TGTGCCAGCAGTGAGAGGCCAACAAGGATCAATCAGCCCCAGCATTTT. This sequence joins TRBV6-1 and TRBJ1-5; the D is unclear. V dropped 3 bases and J dropped 3 bases, with 15 bases sitting between them. This CDR3 is 16 amino acids long. Germline V lookup: CDR1 MNHNS, CDR2 SASEGT.